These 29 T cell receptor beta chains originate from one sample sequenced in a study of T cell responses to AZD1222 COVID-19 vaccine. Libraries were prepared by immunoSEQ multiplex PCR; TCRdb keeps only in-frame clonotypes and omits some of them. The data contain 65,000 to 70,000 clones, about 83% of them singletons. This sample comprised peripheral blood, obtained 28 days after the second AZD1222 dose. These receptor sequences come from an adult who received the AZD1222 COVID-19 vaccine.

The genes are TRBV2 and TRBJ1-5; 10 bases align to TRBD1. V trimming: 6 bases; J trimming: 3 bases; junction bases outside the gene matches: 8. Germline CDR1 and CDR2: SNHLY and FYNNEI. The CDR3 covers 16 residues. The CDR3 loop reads CASRPGTGASNQPQHF. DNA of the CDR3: TGTGCCAGCAGGCCTGGGACAGGGGCGTCCAATCAGCCCCAGCATTTT.

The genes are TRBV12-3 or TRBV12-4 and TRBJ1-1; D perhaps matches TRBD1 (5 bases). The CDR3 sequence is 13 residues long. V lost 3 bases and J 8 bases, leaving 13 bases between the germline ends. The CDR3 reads CASSLSGVSEAFF. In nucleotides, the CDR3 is TGTGCCAGCAGTTTGTCGGGGGTGTCCGAAGCTTTCTTT.

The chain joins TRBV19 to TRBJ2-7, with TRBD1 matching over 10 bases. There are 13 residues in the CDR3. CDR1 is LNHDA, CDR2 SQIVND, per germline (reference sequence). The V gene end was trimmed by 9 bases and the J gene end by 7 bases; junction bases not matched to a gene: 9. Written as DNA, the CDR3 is TGTGCCAGCAGAGGGACAGGGGTCGGAGAGCAGTACTTC. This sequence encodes CASRGTGVGEQYF.

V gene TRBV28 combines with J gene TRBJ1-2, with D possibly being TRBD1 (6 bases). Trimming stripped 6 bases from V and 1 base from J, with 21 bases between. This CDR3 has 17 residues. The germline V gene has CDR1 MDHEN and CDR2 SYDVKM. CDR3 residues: CASRPLRDTTYNYGYTF. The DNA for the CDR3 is TGTGCCAGCAGGCCACTCCGGGACACCACCTATAACTATGGCTACACCTTC.

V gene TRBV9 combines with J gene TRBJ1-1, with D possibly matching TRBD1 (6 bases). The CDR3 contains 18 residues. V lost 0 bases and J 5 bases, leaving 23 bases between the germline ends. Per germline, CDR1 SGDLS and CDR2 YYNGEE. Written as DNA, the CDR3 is TGTGCCAGCAGCGTAGTGGGTGGGGGGGCAGCAGCTTGGACTGAAGCTTTCTTT. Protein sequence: CASSVVGGGAAAWTEAFF.

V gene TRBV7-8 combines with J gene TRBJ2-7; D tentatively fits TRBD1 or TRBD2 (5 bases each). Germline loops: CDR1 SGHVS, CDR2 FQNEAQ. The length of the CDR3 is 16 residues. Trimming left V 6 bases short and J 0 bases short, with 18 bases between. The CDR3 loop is CASSNVWDLSSYEQYF. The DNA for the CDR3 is TGTGCCAGCAGTAACGTATGGGACCTTAGCTCCTACGAGCAGTACTTC.

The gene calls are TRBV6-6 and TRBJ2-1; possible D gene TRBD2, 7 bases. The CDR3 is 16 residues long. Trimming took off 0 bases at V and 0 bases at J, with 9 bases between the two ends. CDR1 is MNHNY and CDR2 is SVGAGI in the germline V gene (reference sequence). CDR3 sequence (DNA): TGTGCCAGCAGTTACTCGGGAGGGGGCTCCTACAATGAGCAGTTCTTC. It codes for CASSYSGGGSYNEQFF.

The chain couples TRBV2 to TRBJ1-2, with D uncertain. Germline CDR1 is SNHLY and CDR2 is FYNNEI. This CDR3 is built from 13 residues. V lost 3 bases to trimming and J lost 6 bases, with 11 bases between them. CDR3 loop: CASSEGRTDGYTF. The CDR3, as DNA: TGTGCCAGCAGTGAGGGCAGGACGGATGGCTACACCTTC.

CDR3 DNA: TGTGCCAGCAGCCACAGGGACAGTTTTAACTATGGCTACACCTTC. Encoded protein: CASSHRDSFNYGYTF. The genes are TRBV25-1 and TRBJ1-2; 7 nucleotides match TRBD1. V was clipped by 6 bases and J by 1 base; unmatched bases: 8. CDR1 and CDR2 (germline): MGHDK, SYGVNS. The CDR3 length is 15 residues.

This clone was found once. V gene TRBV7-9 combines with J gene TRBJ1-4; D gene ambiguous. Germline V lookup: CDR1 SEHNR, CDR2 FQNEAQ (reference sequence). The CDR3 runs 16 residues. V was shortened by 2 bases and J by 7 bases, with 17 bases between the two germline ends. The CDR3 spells CASSLTGDGGREKLFF. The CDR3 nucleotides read TGTGCCAGCAGCTTAACCGGGGATGGAGGTCGTGAAAAACTGTTTTTT.

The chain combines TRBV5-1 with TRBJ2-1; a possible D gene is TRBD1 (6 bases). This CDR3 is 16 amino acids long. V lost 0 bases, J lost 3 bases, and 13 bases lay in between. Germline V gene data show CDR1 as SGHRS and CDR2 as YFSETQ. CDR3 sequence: CASSLVGASGYNEQFF. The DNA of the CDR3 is TGCGCCAGCAGCTTGGTGGGGGCGTCCGGCTACAATGAGCAGTTCTTC.

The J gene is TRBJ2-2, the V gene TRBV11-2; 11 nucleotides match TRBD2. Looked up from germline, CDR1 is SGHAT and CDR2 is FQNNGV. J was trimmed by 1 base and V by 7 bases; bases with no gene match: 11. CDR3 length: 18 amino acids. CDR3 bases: TGTGCCAGCAAACTTGGGACACTAGCGGGGGAGAACACCGGGGAGCTGTTTTTT. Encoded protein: CASKLGTLAGENTGELFF. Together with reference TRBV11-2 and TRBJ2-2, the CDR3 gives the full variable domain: EAGVAQSPRYKIIEKRQSVAFWCNPISGHATLYWYQQILGQGPKLLIQFQNNGVVDDSQLPKDRFSAERLKGVDSTLKIQPAKLEDSAVYLCASKLGTLAGENTGELFFGEGSRLTVL.

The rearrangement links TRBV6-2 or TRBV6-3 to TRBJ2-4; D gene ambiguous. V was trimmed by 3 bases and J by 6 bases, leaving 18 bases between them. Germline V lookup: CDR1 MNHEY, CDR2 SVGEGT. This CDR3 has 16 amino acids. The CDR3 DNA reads TGTGCCAGCAGTTATATCCGTCTGTTGACAATAAACATTCAGTACTTC. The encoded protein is CASSYIRLLTINIQYF.

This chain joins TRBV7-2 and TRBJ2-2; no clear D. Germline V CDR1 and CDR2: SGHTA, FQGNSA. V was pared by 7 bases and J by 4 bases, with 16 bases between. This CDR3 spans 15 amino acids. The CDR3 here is CASTPNGPGTGELFF. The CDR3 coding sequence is TGTGCCAGCACCCCTAACGGCCCGGGCACCGGGGAGCTGTTTTTT.

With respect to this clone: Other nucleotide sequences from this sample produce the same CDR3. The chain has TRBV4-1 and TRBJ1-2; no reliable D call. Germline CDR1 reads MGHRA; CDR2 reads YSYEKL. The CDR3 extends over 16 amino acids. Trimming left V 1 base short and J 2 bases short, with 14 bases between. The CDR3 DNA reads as TGCGCCAGCAGCCAAGGCGACATTCGCGGGAACTATGGCTACACCTTC. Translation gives CASSQGDIRGNYGYTF.

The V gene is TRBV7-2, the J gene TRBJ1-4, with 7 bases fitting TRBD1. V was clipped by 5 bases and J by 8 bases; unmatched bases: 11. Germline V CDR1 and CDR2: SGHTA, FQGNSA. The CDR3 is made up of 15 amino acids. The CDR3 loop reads CASSGNRGRSEKLFF. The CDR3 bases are TGTGCCAGCAGCGGAAACAGGGGTCGATCGGAAAAACTGTTTTTT.

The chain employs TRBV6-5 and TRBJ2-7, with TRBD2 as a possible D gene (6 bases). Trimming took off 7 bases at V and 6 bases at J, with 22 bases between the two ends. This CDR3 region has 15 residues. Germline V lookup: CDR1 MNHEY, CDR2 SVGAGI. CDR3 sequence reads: CASTPWDFSPIEQYF. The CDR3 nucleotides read TGTGCCAGCACCCCATGGGACTTTAGTCCCATCGAGCAGTACTTC.

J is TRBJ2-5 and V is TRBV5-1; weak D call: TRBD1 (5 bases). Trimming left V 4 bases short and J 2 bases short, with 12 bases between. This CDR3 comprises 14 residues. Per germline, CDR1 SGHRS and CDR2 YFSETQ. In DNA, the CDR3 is TGCGCCAGCAGCGTCCAGGGTCTACAAGAGACCCAGTACTTC. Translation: CASSVQGLQETQYF.

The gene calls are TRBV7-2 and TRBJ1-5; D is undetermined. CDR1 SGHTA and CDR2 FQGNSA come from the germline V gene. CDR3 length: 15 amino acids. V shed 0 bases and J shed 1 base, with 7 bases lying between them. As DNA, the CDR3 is TGTGCCAGCAGCTTAGCGTTGGTAAGCAATCAGCCCCAGCATTTT. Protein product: CASSLALVSNQPQHF.

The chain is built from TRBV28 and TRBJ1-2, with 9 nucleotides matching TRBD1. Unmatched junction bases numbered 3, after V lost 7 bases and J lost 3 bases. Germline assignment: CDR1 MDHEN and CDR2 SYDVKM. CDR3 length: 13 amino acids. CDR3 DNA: TGTGCCAGCACTGACAGGGGGGACTATGGCTACACCTTC. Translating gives CASTDRGDYGYTF.

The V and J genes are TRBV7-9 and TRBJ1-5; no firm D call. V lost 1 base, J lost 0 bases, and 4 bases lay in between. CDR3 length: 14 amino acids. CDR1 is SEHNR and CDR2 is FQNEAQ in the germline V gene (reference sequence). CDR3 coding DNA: TGTGCCAGCAGCTTAGAATATAGCAATCAGCCCCAGCATTTT. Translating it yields CASSLEYSNQPQHF.

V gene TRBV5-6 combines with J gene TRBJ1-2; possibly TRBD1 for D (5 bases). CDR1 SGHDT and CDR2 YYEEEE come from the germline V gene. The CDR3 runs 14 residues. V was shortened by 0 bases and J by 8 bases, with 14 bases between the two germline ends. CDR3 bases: TGTGCCAGCAGCTTGGGACAGAGGACGGGGGGCTACACCTTC. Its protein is CASSLGQRTGGYTF.

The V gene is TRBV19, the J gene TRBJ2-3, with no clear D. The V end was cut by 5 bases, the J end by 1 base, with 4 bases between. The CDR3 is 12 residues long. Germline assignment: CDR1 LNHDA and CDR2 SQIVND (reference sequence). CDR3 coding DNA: TGTGCCAGTAGTTGGGGCACAGATACGCAGTATTTT. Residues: CASSWGTDTQYF.

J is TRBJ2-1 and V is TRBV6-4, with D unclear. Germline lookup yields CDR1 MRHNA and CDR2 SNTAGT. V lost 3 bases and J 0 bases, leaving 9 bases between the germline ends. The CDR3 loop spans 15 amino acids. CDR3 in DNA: TGTGCCAGCAGTGAGCAACTTAGCTCCTACAATGAGCAGTTCTTC. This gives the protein CASSEQLSSYNEQFF.

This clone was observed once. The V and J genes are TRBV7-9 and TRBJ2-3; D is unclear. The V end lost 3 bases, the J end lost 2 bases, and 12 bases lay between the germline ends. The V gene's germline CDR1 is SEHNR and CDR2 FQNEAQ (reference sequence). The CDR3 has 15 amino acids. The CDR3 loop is CASSLRTIITDTQYF. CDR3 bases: TGTGCCAGCAGCTTGAGGACGATTATCACAGATACGCAGTATTTT.

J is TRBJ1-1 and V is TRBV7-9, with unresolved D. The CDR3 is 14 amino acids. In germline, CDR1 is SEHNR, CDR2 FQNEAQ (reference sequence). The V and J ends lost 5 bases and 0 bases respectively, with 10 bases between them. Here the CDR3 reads CASSGGQLNTEAFF. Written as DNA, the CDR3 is TGTGCCAGCAGCGGTGGTCAACTGAACACTGAAGCTTTCTTT.

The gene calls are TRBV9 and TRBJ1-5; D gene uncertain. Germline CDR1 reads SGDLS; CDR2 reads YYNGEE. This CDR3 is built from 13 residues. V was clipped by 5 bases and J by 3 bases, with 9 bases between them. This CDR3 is CASSPDFNQPQHF. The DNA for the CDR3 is TGTGCCAGCAGTCCAGACTTCAATCAGCCCCAGCATTTT.

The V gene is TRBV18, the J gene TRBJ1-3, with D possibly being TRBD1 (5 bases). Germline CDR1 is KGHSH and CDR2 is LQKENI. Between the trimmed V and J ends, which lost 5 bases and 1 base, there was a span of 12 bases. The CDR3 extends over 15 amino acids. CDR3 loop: CASSGQGRSGNTIYF. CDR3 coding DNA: TGTGCCAGCTCAGGGCAGGGAAGATCTGGAAACACCATATATTTT. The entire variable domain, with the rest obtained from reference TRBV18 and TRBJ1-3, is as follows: NAGVMQNPRHLVRRRGQEARLRCSPMKGHSHVYWYRQLPEEGLKFMVYLQKENIIDESGMPKERFSAEFPKEGPSILRIQQVVRGDSAAYFCASSGQGRSGNTIYFGEGSWLTVV.

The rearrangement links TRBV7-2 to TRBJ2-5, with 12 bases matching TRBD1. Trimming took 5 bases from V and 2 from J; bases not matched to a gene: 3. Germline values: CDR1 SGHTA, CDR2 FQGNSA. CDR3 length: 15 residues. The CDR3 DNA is TGTGCCAGCAGCCGGGACAGGGGGCGGCAAGAGACCCAGTACTTC. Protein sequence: CASSRDRGRQETQYF.